This record concerns one TCR beta chain sequence. Its specificity is unknown. PCR primers comprised 60 Vbeta and 13 Jbeta primers. Clones were read by immunoSEQ multiplex PCR, and TCRdb kept only the in-frame ones, dropping some. The sample yields roughly 180,000 clones, 80% to 90% seen once. This sample was taken from a study of cytomegalovirus exposure and HLA in healthy donors. Study conclusions and caveats: When presence/absence was analysed, sequencing depth was taken to be roughly uniform across donors. Another analysis was done later, and it associated over 15,000 TCR beta sequences with HLA alleles at 0.05 false discovery rate.

CDR1 MGHRA and CDR2 YSYEKL come from the germline V gene. The CDR3 sequence is 18 residues long. Deletions cut 2 bases from V and 7 bases from J, with 24 bases between. Nominally healthy donors provided the samples, though records likely missed some immune exposures. The receptor's source is a male donor in good health and CMV-seronegative. Sequencing was done on a sample of PBMCs. V usage is TRBV4-1 and J usage is TRBJ1-5, with TRBD1 as a possible D gene (6 bases). CDR3 loop: CASSQHFGMGQGIQPQHF. The DNA of the CDR3 is TGCGCCAGCAGCCAACATTTTGGGATGGGGCAGGGGATCCAGCCCCAGCATTTT.